Included here is one T cell receptor beta chain sequence, with context. A Seattle source enrolled patients during active infection and followed them longitudinally. Some clones are missing from TCRdb's copy, which holds only in-frame ones; the method was immunoSEQ multiplex PCR. The table records 200,000 to 250,000 clones, about 94% of them present only once. The data derive from a study of blood T cell repertoires in COVID-19. The CDR3 extends over 13 amino acids. The V and J ends lost 7 bases and 4 bases respectively, with 10 bases between them. The sequenced sample was peripheral blood. The TCR was taken from a man between 60 and 70 years old with COVID-19, enrolled during active disease. The rearrangement uses TRBV12-3 or TRBV12-4 and TRBJ2-2; maybe TRBD1 (5 bases). CDR3 coding DNA: TGTGCCAGCAAGACCCAGGGCACCGGGGAGCTGTTTTTT. Its protein is CASKTQGTGELFF.